This entry lists 19 T cell receptor beta chains sequenced from one sample in a study of kidney transplant recipient with SARS-CoV-2 infection. TCRdb reprocessed the reads with MiXCR, giving one entry per CDR3 protein. Among about 240,000 distinct CDR3 sequences listed, 25% to 30% were seen once. The specimen was a blood sample, collected at baseline and on day 111 from a kidney transplant recipient. These receptors all stem from a male patient younger than 45 who had COVID-19 and was a kidney transplant recipient. Some T cells may be graft donor cells.

Notes on this clonotype: Being one base from a much bigger clone, this may be a read error. This chain links TRBV30 with TRBJ1-2; no definite D call. V was trimmed by 5 bases and J by 4 bases, leaving 23 bases between them. This CDR3 spans 16 amino acids. Germline CDR1 reads GTSNPN; CDR2 reads SVGIG (reference sequence). The CDR3 nucleotides are TGTGCCTGGGTGGTTGTGCATTATAGAAAGACCTATGGCTACACCTTC. Its translation is CAWVVVHYRKTYGYTF.

The sample holds many counts of this clonotype. This rearrangement joins TRBV27 to TRBJ2-2, with 7 bases aligning to TRBD1. This CDR3 is 20 amino acids long. The germline gives CDR1 MNHEY, CDR2 SMNVEV (reference sequence). Trimming removed 4 bases from V and 1 base from J; junction bases left unmatched: 18. The CDR3 spells CASSSRPPGGVALNTGELFF. In DNA, the CDR3 is TGTGCCAGCAGTTCCCGCCCTCCAGGGGGAGTAGCCTTGAACACCGGGGAGCTGTTTTTT.

Points on this clonotype: It may be a read error: a sequence one base away is much more abundant. The chain couples TRBV5-1 to TRBJ2-5; 9 bases are a match to TRBD1. From germline, CDR1 is SGHRS and CDR2 YFSETQ. The CDR3 spans 15 residues. This CDR3 reads CASSLLPGQGDEQHF. CDR3 in DNA: TGCGCCAGCAGCTTATTACCGGGACAGGGAGACGAGCAGCACTTC.

At least ten counts were recorded for this clonotype. The genes are TRBV27 and TRBJ2-7, with D unresolved. CDR3 length equals 13 residues. Per the germline V gene, CDR1 is MNHEY and CDR2 is SMNVEV (reference sequence). V dropped 5 bases and J dropped 1 base, with 9 bases sitting between them. CDR3 protein: CASSKASSYEQYF. CDR3 bases: TGTGCCAGCAGTAAAGCGTCTTCCTACGAGCAGTACTTC.

Regarding this clonotype: A much larger clonotype is one base distant, so this may be a read error. The genes are TRBV5-7 and TRBJ1-1; D uncertain. TRBV5-7 is classed as an ORF, of uncertain function. This CDR3 region has 12 residues. The DNA for the CDR3 is TGTGCCGGCAGCTTTCCCCCCACTGAAGCTTTCTTT. This gives the protein CAGSFPPTEAFF.

Notes on this clonotype: A much larger clone differs from this one at a single base, so this may be a read error. The chain recombines TRBV7-3 with TRBJ1-5; D call uncertain. This CDR3 spans 14 amino acids. Germline CDR1 and CDR2: SGHTA and FQGTGA. The CDR3 here is CASGLTPGNQPQHF. Written as DNA, the CDR3 is TGTGCCAGCGGCTTAACTCCGGGGAATCAGCCCCAGCATTTT.

This clonotype was picked up a small number of times. This chain links TRBV20-1 with TRBJ2-2; 9 bases line up with TRBD2. CDR3 length: 16 amino acids. Germline-derived CDR1 and CDR2 are DFQATT and SNEGSKA (reference sequence). The V gene end was trimmed by 2 bases and the J gene end by 1 base; junction bases not matched to a gene: 5. Written as DNA, the CDR3 is TGCAGTGCTAGATATAGCGGGAGTCGGAACACCGGGGAGCTGTTTTTT. As protein: CSARYSGSRNTGELFF.

In its sample, this clonotype was seen many times. This chain uses TRBV7-3 with TRBJ2-1; 7 nucleotides agree with TRBD1. J was trimmed by 2 bases and V by 3 bases; bases with no gene match: 4. The CDR3 consists of 15 residues. Germline lookup yields CDR1 SGHTA and CDR2 FQGTGA. The CDR3 DNA reads TGTGCCAGCAGCTTCGGTGGGACAGCCTACAATGAGCAGTTCTTC. Translation: CASSFGGTAYNEQFF.

There are many counts of this clonotype. The rearrangement links TRBV5-6 to TRBJ1-1; 9 bases map to TRBD1. Per germline, CDR1 SGHDT and CDR2 YYEEEE. The V gene end was trimmed by 0 bases and the J gene end by 0 bases; junction bases not matched to a gene: 6. The CDR3 has 17 residues. CDR3 amino acids: CASSLVRQGGMNTEAFF. In nucleotides, the CDR3 is TGTGCCAGCAGCTTGGTCCGACAGGGGGGCATGAACACTGAAGCTTTCTTT.

This clonotype appeared many times. The CDR3 sequence: CSATGRLFRKTYGYTF. DNA for the CDR3: TGCAGTGCTACTGGAAGGCTGTTTCGAAAGACCTATGGCTACACCTTC. The chain is built from TRBV20-1 and TRBJ1-2; D remains ambiguous. The ends were cut back, 4 bases at V and 4 bases at J, with 22 bases in the middle. The CDR3 length is 16 residues. CDR1 and CDR2 (germline): DFQATT, SNEGSKA (reference sequence).

This clonotype was observed many times. The chain recombines TRBV6-2 or TRBV6-3 with TRBJ2-1, with a tentative D call TRBD1 (5 bases). Trimming removed 3 bases from V and 4 bases from J, with 10 bases in between. The CDR3 contains 14 residues. The V gene's germline CDR1 is MNHEY and CDR2 SVGEGT. The CDR3 DNA is TGTGCCAGCAGTTATTCAGGGAAGTACAATGAGCAGTTCTTC. This translates into CASSYSGKYNEQFF.

This clonotype occurred many times. The rearrangement joins TRBV24-1 to TRBJ2-2; no reliable D call. V was clipped by 9 bases and J by 2 bases, with 12 bases between them. Germline CDR1 reads KGHDR; CDR2 reads SFDVKD. CDR3 size: 14 residues. CDR3 nucleotide sequence: TGTGCCACCTCTGTTTCAGCTAACACCGGGGAGCTGTTTTTT. It is translated as CATSVSANTGELFF.

CDR3 bases: TGTGCCAGCAGTCGACGCACCAGCTTCCGAAAGACCTATGGCTACACCTTC. It codes for CASSRRTSFRKTYGYTF. V is TRBV12-3 or TRBV12-4 and J is TRBJ1-2; D unresolved. The V gene lost 5 bases and the J gene lost 4 bases, with 23 bases spanning the gap. This CDR3 is built from 17 residues.

As regards this clonotype: Being one base from a much bigger clone, this may be a read error. The rearrangement uses TRBV28 and TRBJ2-2; D may match TRBD1 or TRBD2 (5 bases each). Germline CDR1 MDHEN, CDR2 SYDVKM. The CDR3 runs to 12 residues. CDR3 DNA sequence: TGTGCCAGCAGTAGGGGCACCGGGGAGCTGTCTTTT. Protein sequence: CASSRGTGELSF.

Worth noting for this clonotype: A much more abundant neighbour one base away suggests this may be a read error. This chain connects TRBV7-8 to TRBJ1-2, with 9 positions matching TRBD1. The CDR3 extends over 14 amino acids. Germline CDR1 reads SGHVS; CDR2 reads FQNEAQ. In nucleotides, the CDR3 is TGTACCAGCAGCCCCTCCGGGACAGGGTTTGGCTACACCTTC. Amino acids: CTSSPSGTGFGYTF.

Remarks on this clonotype: A read error is possible here, since a much larger clone lies one base away. The rearrangement joins TRBV21-1 to TRBJ1-3; TRBD1 reflects the table's D call only, with no check against the DNA. TRBV21-1 is a pseudogene locus. The length of the CDR3 is 14 residues. The CDR3 sequence: CASSKAGGANTIYF. The CDR3 DNA follows: TGTGCCAGCAGCAAAGCCGGCGGGGCGAACACCATATATTTT.

This rearrangement joins TRBV10-3 to TRBJ2-5, with 9 nucleotides matching TRBD2. The junction had 7 bases not matched to a gene; V was cut back by 6 bases and J by 2 bases. The CDR3 is 15 residues long. Germline CDR1 reads ENHRY; CDR2 reads SYGVKD. CDR3 DNA: TGTGCCATCAGACCTAGCGGGACCCCTCAAGAGACCCAGTACTTC. Translation gives CAIRPSGTPQETQYF.

This clonotype was observed at least ten times. V usage is TRBV15 and J usage is TRBJ1-1, with D uncertain. The CDR3 covers 16 residues. The V end was cut by 3 bases, the J end by 4 bases, with 18 bases between. Germline-derived CDR1 and CDR2 are LNHNV and YYDKDF (reference sequence). The CDR3 reads CATSSFHARVGTEAFF. The CDR3 nucleotides are TGTGCCACCAGCAGCTTCCACGCTAGGGTGGGCACTGAAGCTTTCTTT.

This clonotype was recorded at least ten times. The gene calls are TRBV29-1 and TRBJ1-2; D is undetermined. Germline V gene data show CDR1 as SQVTM and CDR2 as ANQGSEA. CDR3 length: 13 residues. Trimming took 3 bases from V and 5 from J, leaving 13 bases between them. As DNA, the CDR3 is TGCAGCGTTGAGAAGGGAGGAGGGTATGGCTACACCTTC. It specifies CSVEKGGGYGYTF. The variable domain in full, completed from reference TRBV29-1 and TRBJ1-2, reads SAVISQKPSRDICQRGTSLTIQCQVDSQVTMMFWYRQQPGQSLTLIATANQGSEATYESGFVIDKFPISRPNLTFSTLTVSNMSPEDSSIYLCSVEKGGGYGYTFGSGTRLTVV.